The clone carrying this T cell receptor (beta chain) was observed many times. Antigen unknown. MiXCR, applied by TCRdb to the 5' RACE reads, yields one record per CDR3 protein. The sample consists of fewer than 350,000 distinct CDR3 sequences, about 13% of them appearing once. Trimming took off 3 bases at V and 0 bases at J, with 6 bases between the two ends. Per the germline V gene, CDR1 is SGHRS and CDR2 is YFSETQ. The CDR3 is 13 amino acids. The sample comes from a study of T-cell memory formation after mild COVID-19. Study-level results: Whereas later expanders leaned CD4+, clones contracting day 15 to 85 showed a balanced CD4/CD8 makeup. Pre-infection memory contained some responding clones, which suggested that cross-reactive memory had joined.

The chain is built from TRBV5-1 and TRBJ1-1; D not certain. The sequence was collected from a man between 18 and 35 years old who had mild COVID-19 (a few samples of this study predate the infection). Cell type and time point are not known. The sequencing sample was made of PBMCs or a T cell subset sorted from them (not recorded which). CDR3 DNA: TGCGCCAGCAGCTCCACGATGAACACTGAAGCTTTCTTT. The encoded protein is CASSSTMNTEAFF.